A selection of T cell receptor beta chains follows, all from one sample in a study of blood T cell repertoires in COVID-19. Assay used: immunoSEQ multiplex PCR; TCRdb lists only in-frame clones, some missing. Of tens of thousands of clones in the sample, roughly nine tenths were seen once. Sequenced sample: peripheral blood. These TCRs come from a man between 60 and 75 years old with COVID-19, enrolled during active disease. The CDR3 runs from the conserved cysteine through the conserved F or W. Some rows mark clone size as missing; the rest say once, few, many or name a class of expanded clone.

j_call	v_call	clone_size	cdr3_aa
TRBJ1-3	TRBV30	NA	CAWSVEGTGGNTIYF
TRBJ2-7	TRBV23-1	once	CASSQDRALYEQYF
TRBJ1-2	TRBV27	NA	CASSLPGGGGYTF
TRBJ1-4	TRBV5-8	NA	CASSWEGGRAEKLFF
TRBJ2-1	TRBV5-4	once	CASSLMAGVNEQFF
TRBJ1-2	TRBV30	NA	CAWSEPDRGLLYGYTF
TRBJ1-1	TRBV6-5	NA	CASSYYGQEAFF
TRBJ2-7	TRBV5-1	few	CASSLMTGSYEQYF
TRBJ2-7	TRBV28	NA	CASSLPSRDFSYEQYF
TRBJ2-5	TRBV18	NA	CASSPRIWTEEQETQYF
TRBJ1-5	TRBV29-1	NA	CSVIIGVGQPQHF
TRBJ2-1	TRBV10-3	NA	CAIPWPLVFDEQFF
TRBJ2-5	TRBV7-9	NA	CASSSRETQYF
TRBJ1-5	TRBV9	once	CASSDGQAGNQPQHF
TRBJ2-1	TRBV5-1	NA	CASSLGQENEQFF
TRBJ2-3	TRBV19	once	CASSRSGTPTDTQYF
TRBJ1-3	TRBV12-5	NA	CASGFRGASGNTIYF
TRBJ2-3	TRBV5-6	NA	CASRGISGSTDTQYF
TRBJ2-1	TRBV11-2	few	CASRKPGLALDEQFF
TRBJ2-1	TRBV2	NA	CASNPLLGGMVHEQFF
TRBJ2-5	TRBV3-1/TRBV3-2	NA	CASSPPGSGTQETQYF
TRBJ1-1	TRBV7-3	NA	CASSPGQGWTEAFF
TRBJ1-1	TRBV6-5	NA	CASKRTEAFF
TRBJ2-7	TRBV2	NA	CASTGQGIGEQYF
TRBJ2-2	TRBV5-1	NA	CASSQAGGQNTGELFF
TRBJ2-1	TRBV11-2	NA	CASSLVTIEQFF
TRBJ2-1	TRBV5-8	NA	CASRLGVYNEQFF
TRBJ2-3	TRBV2	NA	CASSEGGADTQYF
TRBJ2-7	TRBV7-9	few	CASSLGQGGYEQYF
TRBJ1-1	TRBV29-1	few	CSVAFQGASGTEAFF
TRBJ2-5	TRBV2	NA	CASRLDNQETQYF
TRBJ1-1	TRBV30	NA	CAWSAGGFAEAFF
TRBJ1-6	TRBV12-3/TRBV12-4	NA	CASSFLGRTLHF
TRBJ2-1	TRBV5-5	NA	CASSSPPEYNEQFF
TRBJ1-2	TRBV7-2	NA	CASSLAGGWDGYTF
TRBJ2-5	TRBV11-2	few	CASGTNQETQYF
TRBJ1-5	TRBV4-1	once	CASSQDAGALGPQHF
TRBJ2-2	TRBV3-1/TRBV3-2	NA	CASSQDASGPSNTGELFF
TRBJ2-7	TRBV10-1	NA	CASSGGQGGREQYF
TRBJ2-5	TRBV20-1	NA	CSTSEEETQYF
TRBJ2-1	TRBV27	NA	CASSVLGEGRYNEQFF
TRBJ2-1	TRBV19	NA	CASSFWTGDNEQFF
TRBJ1-2	TRBV5-1	NA	CASSSLRVGANYGYTF
TRBJ2-7	TRBV11-3	NA	CASSLGLAGGPYEQYF
TRBJ1-5	TRBV7-2	NA	CASSLEADVGNQPQHF
TRBJ2-7	TRBV4-3	NA	CASSQDRQSYEQYF
TRBJ1-1	TRBV27	NA	CASSLLGDSREAFF
TRBJ2-5	TRBV6-2/TRBV6-3	NA	CASSPSAGGGETQYF
TRBJ2-5	TRBV29-1	NA	CSVMFPRAVETQYF
TRBJ2-5	TRBV12-5	NA	CASGLWGLQETQYF
TRBJ2-7	TRBV30	NA	CAWSERTYEQYF
TRBJ2-5	TRBV14	NA	CASSQDQAGGSETQYF
TRBJ1-3	TRBV3-1/TRBV3-2	NA	CASSLQGLDSPGNTIYF
TRBJ2-7	TRBV5-4	NA	CASSSRTGGSYEQYF
TRBJ2-1	TRBV6-4	NA	CASSVAGNNEQFF
TRBJ2-1	TRBV4-2	once	CASSPHGLIPGNEQFF
TRBJ1-3	TRBV5-1	NA	CASSLAGVDGNTIYF